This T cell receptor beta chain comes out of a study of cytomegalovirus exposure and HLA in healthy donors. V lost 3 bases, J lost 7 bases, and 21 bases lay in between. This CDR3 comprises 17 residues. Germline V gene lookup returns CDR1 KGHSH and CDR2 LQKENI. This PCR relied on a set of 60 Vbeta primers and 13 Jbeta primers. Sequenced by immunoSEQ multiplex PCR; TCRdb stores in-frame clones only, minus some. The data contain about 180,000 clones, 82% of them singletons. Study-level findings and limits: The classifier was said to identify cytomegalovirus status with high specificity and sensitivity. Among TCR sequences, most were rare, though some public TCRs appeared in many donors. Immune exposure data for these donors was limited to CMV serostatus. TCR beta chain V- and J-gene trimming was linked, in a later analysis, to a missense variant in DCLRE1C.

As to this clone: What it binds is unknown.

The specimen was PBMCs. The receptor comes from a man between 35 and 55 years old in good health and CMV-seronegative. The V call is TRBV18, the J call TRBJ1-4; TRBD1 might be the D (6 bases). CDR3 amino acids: CASSPNIIQGSSEKLFF. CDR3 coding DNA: TGTGCCAGCTCACCCAACATCATTCAGGGGAGTAGTGAAAAACTGTTTTTT. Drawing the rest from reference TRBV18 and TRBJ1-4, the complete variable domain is NAGVMQNPRHLVRRRGQEARLRCSPMKGHSHVYWYRQLPEEGLKFMVYLQKENIIDESGMPKERFSAEFPKEGPSILRIQQVVRGDSAAYFCASSPNIIQGSSEKLFFGSGTQLSVL.